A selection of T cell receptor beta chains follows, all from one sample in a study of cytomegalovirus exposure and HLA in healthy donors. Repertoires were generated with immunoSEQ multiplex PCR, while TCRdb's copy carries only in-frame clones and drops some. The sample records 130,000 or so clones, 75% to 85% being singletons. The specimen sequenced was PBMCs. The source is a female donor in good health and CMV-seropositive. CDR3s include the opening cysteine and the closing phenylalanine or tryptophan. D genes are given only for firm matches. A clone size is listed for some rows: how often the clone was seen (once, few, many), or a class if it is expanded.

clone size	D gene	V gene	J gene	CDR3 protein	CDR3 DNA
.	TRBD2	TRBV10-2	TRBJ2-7	CASTSGQSYEQYF	TGCGCCAGCACTAGCGGGCAATCCTACGAGCAGTACTTC
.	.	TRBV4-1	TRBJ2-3	CASSQDFNNKVTQYF	TGCGCCAGCAGCCAAGATTTTAACAATAAAGTTACGCAGTATTTT
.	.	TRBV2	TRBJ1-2	CASRQVTVGYTF	TGTGCCAGTAGACAGGTTACTGTTGGCTACACCTTC
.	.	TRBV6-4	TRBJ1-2	CASSPTGRGDGYTF	TGTGCCAGCAGCCCGACCGGCAGGGGAGATGGCTACACCTTC
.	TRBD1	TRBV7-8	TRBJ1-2	CASSLAGGHYVYTF	TGTGCCAGCAGCTTAGCAGGGGGCCATTATGTCTACACCTTC
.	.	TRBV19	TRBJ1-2	CASSPQGYSYYGYTF	TGTGCCAGTAGTCCACAGGGTTACTCTTACTATGGCTACACCTTC
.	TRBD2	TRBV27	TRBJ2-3	CASSPPERGLAGSTDTQYF	TGTGCCAGCAGTCCCCCCGAGCGCGGTCTAGCGGGGAGCACAGATACGCAGTATTTT
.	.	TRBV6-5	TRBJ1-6	CASSYSGQVHF	TGTGCCAGCAGTTACTCGGGGCAGGTCCACTTT
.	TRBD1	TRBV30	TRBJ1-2	CAWSGTGTYGYTF	TGTGCCTGGAGTGGGACAGGCACCTATGGCTACACCTTC
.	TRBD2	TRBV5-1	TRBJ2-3	CASSQFLGGISTDTQYF	TGCGCCAGCAGCCAATTTTTGGGGGGGATTAGCACAGATACGCAGTATTTT
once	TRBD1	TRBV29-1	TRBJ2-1	CSVEVDRAGEQFF	TGCAGCGTTGAAGTTGACAGGGCGGGTGAGCAGTTCTTC
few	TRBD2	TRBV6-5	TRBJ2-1	CASSYGTSGYNEQFF	TGTGCCAGCAGTTACGGGACTAGCGGTTACAATGAGCAGTTCTTC
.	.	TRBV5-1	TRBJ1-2	CASSLGRWGVYGYTF	TGCGCCAGCAGCTTGGGTCGTTGGGGAGTCTATGGCTACACCTTC
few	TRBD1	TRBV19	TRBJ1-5	CASRDSLFKIQPQHF	TGTGCCAGCCGGGACAGCCTTTTCAAGATTCAGCCCCAGCATTTT
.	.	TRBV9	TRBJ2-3	CASSVDERKRESEGRSTDTQYF	TGTGCCAGCAGCGTAGATGAAAGAAAACGGGAGTCGGAGGGGCGAAGCACAGATACGCAGTATTTT
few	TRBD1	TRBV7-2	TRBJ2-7	CASSSDRGRGEQYF	TGTGCCAGCAGCTCAGACAGGGGGCGGGGAGAGCAGTACTTC
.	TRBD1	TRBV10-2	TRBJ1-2	CASSERTGWYGYTF	TGCGCCAGCAGTGAGAGGACAGGGTGGTATGGCTACACCTTC
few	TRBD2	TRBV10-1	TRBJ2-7	CASSEVGEAGVVNEQYF	TGCGCCAGCAGTGAGGTAGGGGAGGCGGGGGTAGTTAACGAGCAGTACTTC
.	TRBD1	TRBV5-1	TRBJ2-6	CASSLGTGALSGANVLTF	TGCGCCAGCAGCTTGGGGACAGGGGCCCTCTCTGGGGCCAACGTCCTGACTTTC
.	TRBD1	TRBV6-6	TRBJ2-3	CASSWTGSDTQYF	TGTGCCAGCTCTTGGACAGGGTCAGATACGCAGTATTTT
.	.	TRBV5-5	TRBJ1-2	CASSWVGENYGYTF	TGTGCCAGCAGCTGGGTGGGAGAAAACTATGGCTACACCTTC
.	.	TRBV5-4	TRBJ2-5	CASREAGTQYF	TGTGCCAGCAGGGAAGCGGGGACCCAGTACTTC
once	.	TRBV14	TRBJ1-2	CASSRFLTNGYTF	TGTGCCAGCAGCCGTTTCTTGACAAATGGCTACACCTTC
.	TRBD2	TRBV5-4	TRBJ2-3	CASSLQLAGVADTQYF	TGTGCCAGCAGCTTGCAGCTAGCGGGAGTTGCAGATACGCAGTATTTT
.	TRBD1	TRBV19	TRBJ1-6	CASSWDSSNSPLHF	TGTGCCAGTAGCTGGGACAGCTCAAATTCACCCCTCCACTTT
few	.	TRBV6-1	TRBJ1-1	CATRRVDTEAFF	TGTGCCACGAGGCGGGTTGACACTGAAGCTTTCTTT
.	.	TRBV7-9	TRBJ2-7	CASSSSGTYEQYF	TGTGCCAGCAGCTCCAGCGGTACCTACGAGCAGTACTTC
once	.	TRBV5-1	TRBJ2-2	CASSSGTATGELFF	TGCGCCAGCAGCTCGGGTACGGCCACCGGGGAGCTGTTTTTT
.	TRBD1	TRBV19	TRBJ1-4	CASKGQKGEKLFF	TGTGCCAGTAAGGGACAGAAGGGCGAAAAACTGTTTTTT
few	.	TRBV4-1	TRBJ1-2	CASSQDLTGGYTF	TGCGCCAGCAGCCAAGATTTGACGGGGGGCTACACCTTC